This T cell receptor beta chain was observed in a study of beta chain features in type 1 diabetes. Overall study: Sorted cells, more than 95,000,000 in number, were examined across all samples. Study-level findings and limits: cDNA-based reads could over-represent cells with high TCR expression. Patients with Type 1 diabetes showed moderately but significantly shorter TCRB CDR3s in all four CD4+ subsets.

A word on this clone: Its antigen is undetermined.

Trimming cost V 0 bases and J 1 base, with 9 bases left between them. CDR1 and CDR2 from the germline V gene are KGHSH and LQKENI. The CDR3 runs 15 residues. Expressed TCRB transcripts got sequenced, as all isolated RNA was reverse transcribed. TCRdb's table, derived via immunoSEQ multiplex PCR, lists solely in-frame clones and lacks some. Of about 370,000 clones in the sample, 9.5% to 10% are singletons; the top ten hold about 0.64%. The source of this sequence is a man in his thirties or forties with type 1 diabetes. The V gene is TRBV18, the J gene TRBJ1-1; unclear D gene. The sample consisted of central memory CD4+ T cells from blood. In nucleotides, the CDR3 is TGTGCCAGCTCACCACCGAGCCAGACGAACACTGAAGCTTTCTTT. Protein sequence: CASSPPSQTNTEAFF. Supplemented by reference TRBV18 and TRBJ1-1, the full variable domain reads NAGVMQNPRHLVRRRGQEARLRCSPMKGHSHVYWYRQLPEEGLKFMVYLQKENIIDESGMPKERFSAEFPKEGPSILRIQQVVRGDSAAYFCASSPPSQTNTEAFFGQGTRLTVV.